This TCR beta chain emerged from a study of blood T cell repertoires in COVID-19. Looking at the study overall: Spain, Italy and the United States supplied samples that represented acute and convalescent COVID-19. PBMCs, B-cell-depleted T cells, or T cells were the source of the cDNA or gDNA that made up the material.

Generated by immunoSEQ multiplex PCR, the TCRdb table keeps only in-frame clones and is missing some. The sample has a few hundred thousand clones; 85% to 90% are singletons. Seattle patient enrollment occurred during active infection, with longitudinal follow-up thereafter. Germline V CDR1 and CDR2: GTSNPN, SVGIG (reference sequence). The V end was cut by 0 bases, the J end by 5 bases, with 7 bases between. The CDR3 sequence is 13 residues long. This receptor was taken from a woman between 45 and 60 years old with COVID-19, enrolled during active disease. The specimen sequenced was peripheral blood. The rearrangement links TRBV30 to TRBJ2-2; a weak D match, TRBD1 (6 bases). The CDR3 region is CAWSVGGTGELFF. CDR3 sequence (DNA): TGTGCCTGGAGTGTAGGGGGTACCGGGGAGCTGTTTTTT. Combining the CDR3 with reference TRBV30 and TRBJ2-2 gives the whole variable domain SQTIHQWPATLVQPVGSPLSLECTVEGTSNPNLYWYRQAAGRGLQLLFYSVGIGQISSEVPQNLSASRPQDRQFILSSKKLLLSDSGFYLCAWSVGGTGELFFGEGSRLTVL.